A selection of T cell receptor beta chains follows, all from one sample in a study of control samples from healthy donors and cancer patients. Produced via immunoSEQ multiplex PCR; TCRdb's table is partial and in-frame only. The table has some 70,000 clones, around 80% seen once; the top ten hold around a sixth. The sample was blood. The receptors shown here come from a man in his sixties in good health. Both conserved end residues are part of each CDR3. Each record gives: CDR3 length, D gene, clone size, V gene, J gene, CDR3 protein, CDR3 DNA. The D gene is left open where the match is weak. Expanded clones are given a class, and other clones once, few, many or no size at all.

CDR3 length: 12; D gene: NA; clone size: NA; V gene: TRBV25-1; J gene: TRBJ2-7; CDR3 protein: CASRSRYYEQYF; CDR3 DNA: TGTGCCAGCAGGTCGCGGTACTACGAGCAGTACTTC
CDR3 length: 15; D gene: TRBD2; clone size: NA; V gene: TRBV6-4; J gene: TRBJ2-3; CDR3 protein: CASSLLAGGPDTQYF; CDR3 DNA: TGTGCCAGCAGTCTACTAGCGGGAGGGCCAGATACGCAGTATTTT
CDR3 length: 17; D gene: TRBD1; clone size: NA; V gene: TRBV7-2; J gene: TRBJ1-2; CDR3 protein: CASSLTGTGRLDYGYTF; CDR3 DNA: TGTGCCAGCAGCTTAACCGGGACAGGGCGTTTAGACTATGGCTACACCTTC
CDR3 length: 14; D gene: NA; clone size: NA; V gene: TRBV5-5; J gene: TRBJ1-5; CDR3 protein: CASSAAIINQPQHF; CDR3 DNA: TGTGCCAGCAGCGCTGCGATAATCAATCAGCCCCAGCATTTT
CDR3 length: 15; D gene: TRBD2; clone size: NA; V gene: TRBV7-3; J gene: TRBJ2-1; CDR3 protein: CASSLTTSAHNEQFF; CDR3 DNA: TGTGCCAGCAGCTTAACAACTAGCGCCCACAATGAGCAGTTCTTC
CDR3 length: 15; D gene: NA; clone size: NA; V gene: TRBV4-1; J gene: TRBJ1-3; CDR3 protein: CASSQLVQAGNTIYF; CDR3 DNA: TGCGCCAGCAGCCAATTAGTGCAGGCTGGAAACACCATATATTTT
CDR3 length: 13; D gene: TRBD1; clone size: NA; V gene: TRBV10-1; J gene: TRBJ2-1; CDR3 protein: CASSLLQGNEQFF; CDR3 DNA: TGCGCCAGCAGCCTGTTACAGGGGAATGAGCAGTTCTTC
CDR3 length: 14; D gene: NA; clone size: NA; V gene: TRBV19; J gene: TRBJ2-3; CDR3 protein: CASSIAGSTDTQYF; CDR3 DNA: TGTGCCAGTAGTATCGCGGGAAGCACAGATACGCAGTATTTT
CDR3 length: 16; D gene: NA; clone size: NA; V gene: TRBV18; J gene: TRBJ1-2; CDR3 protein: CASSPGIARDDYGYTF; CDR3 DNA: TGTGCCAGCTCACCAGGGATAGCCAGGGACGACTATGGCTACACCTTC
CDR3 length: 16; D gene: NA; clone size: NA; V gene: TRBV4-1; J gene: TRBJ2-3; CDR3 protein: CASSQEIAARTDTQYF; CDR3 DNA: TGCGCCAGCAGCCAAGAGATAGCCGCGCGCACAGATACGCAGTATTTT
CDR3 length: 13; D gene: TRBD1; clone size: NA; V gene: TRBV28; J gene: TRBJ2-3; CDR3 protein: CASSTGQGITQYF; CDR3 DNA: TGTGCCAGCAGTACGGGACAGGGAATAACGCAGTATTTT
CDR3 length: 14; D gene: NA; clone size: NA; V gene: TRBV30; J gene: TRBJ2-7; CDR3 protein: CAWRRDTQSYEQYF; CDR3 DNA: TGTGCCTGGAGGAGGGACACACAATCCTACGAGCAGTACTTC
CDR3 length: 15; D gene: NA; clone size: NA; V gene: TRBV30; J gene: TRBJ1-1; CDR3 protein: CAWKGRKGWDTEAFF; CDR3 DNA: TGTGCCTGGAAAGGGCGAAAAGGCTGGGACACTGAAGCTTTCTTT
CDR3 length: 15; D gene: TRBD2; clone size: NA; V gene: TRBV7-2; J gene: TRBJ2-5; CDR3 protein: CASSLIAGGSETQYF; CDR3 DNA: TGTGCCAGCAGCCTAATAGCGGGAGGATCAGAGACCCAGTACTTC
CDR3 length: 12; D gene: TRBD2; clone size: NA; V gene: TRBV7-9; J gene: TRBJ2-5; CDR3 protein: CASSLAGETQYF; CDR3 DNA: TGTGCCAGCAGCCTAGCGGGAGAGACCCAGTACTTC
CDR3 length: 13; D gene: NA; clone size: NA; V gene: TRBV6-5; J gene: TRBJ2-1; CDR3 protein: CASSGTFNNEQFF; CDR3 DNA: TGTGCCAGCAGCGGGACGTTTAACAATGAGCAGTTCTTC
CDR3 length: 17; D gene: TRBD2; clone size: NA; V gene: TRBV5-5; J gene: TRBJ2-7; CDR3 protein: CASSLGSTSGRSYEQYF; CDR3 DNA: TGTGCCAGCAGCTTGGGATCGACTAGCGGGAGATCCTACGAGCAGTACTTC
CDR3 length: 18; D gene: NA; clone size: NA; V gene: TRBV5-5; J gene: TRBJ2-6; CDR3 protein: CASSLEIGIHSGANVLTF; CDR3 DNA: TGTGCCAGCAGCTTGGAGATAGGCATACACTCTGGGGCCAACGTCCTGACTTTC
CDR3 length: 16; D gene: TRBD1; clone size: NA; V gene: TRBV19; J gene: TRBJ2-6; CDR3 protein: CASSAGQGTGANVLTF; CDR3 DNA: TGTGCCAGTAGTGCAGGACAGGGCACCGGGGCCAACGTCCTGACTTTC
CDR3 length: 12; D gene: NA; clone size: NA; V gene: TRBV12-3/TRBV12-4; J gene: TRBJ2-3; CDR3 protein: CASSFRGDTQYF; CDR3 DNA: TGTGCCAGCAGTTTCAGGGGAGATACGCAGTATTTT
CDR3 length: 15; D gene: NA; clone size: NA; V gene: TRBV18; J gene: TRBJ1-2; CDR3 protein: CASSPPGQKGYGYTF; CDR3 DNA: TGTGCCAGCTCACCACCGGGACAAAAAGGCTATGGCTACACCTTC
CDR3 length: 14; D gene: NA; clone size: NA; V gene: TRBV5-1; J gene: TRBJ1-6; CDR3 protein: CASSLGFGESPLHF; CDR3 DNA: TGCGCCAGCAGCTTGGGTTTCGGGGAGTCACCCCTCCACTTT
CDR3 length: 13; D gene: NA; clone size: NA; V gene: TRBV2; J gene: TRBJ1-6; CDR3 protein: CASSSLGDSPLHF; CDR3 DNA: TGTGCCAGCTCGTCCCTCGGTGATTCACCCCTCCACTTT
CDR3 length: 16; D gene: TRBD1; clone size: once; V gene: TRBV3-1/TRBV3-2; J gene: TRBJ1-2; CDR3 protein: CASSPRSAGGEYGYTF; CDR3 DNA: TGTGCCAGCAGTCCAAGATCAGCAGGGGGCGAGTATGGCTACACCTTC
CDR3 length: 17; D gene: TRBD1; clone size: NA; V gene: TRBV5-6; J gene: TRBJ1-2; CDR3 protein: CASSLEGRGRSNYGYTF; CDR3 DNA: TGTGCCAGCAGCTTGGAGGGCAGGGGGCGCAGCAACTATGGCTACACCTTC
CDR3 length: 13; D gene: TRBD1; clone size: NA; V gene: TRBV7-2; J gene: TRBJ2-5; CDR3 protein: CASSRTGEETQYF; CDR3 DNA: TGTGCCAGCAGCCGGACAGGAGAAGAGACCCAGTACTTC
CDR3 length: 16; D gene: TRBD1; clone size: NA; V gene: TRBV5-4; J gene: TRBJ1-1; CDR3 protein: CAYKEGGQILNTEAFF; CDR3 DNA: TGTGCCTACAAAGAGGGGGGACAGATCCTGAACACTGAAGCTTTCTTT
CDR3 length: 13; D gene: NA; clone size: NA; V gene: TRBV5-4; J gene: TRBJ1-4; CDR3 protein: CASSLQNREELFF; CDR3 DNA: TGTGCCAGCAGCTTGCAAAACAGGGAAGAACTGTTTTTT
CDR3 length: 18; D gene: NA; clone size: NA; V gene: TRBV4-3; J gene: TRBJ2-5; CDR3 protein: CASSQTLLGAGYQETQYF; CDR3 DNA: TGCGCCAGCAGCCAAACCCTCCTCGGGGCGGGATACCAAGAGACCCAGTACTTC
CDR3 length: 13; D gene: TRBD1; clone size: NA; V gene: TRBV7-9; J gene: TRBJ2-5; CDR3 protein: CASSTTGLETQYF; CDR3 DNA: TGTGCCAGCAGCACGACAGGGTTGGAGACCCAGTACTTC
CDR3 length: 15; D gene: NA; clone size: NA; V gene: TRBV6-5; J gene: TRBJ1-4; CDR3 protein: CASRSYRGANEKLFF; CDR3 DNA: TGTGCCAGCAGATCCTACCGTGGGGCTAATGAAAAACTGTTTTTT
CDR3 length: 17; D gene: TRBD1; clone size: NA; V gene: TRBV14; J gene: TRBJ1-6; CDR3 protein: CASSPNFGTGINSPLHF; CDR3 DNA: TGTGCCAGCAGCCCGAACTTCGGGACAGGGATTAATTCACCCCTCCACTTT
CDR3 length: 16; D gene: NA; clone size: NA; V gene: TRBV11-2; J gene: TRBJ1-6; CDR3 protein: CASSGTESSYNSPLHF; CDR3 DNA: TGTGCCAGCAGCGGGACGGAAAGCTCCTATAATTCACCCCTCCACTTT
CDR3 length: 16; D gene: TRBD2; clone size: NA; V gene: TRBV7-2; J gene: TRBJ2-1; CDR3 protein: CASSLRGTNYYNEQFF; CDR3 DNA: TGTGCCAGCAGCTTACGGGGGACTAACTATTACAATGAGCAGTTCTTC
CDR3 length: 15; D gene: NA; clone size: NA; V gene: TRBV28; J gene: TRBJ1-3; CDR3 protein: CASSATDSTGNTIYF; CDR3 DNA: TGTGCCAGCAGCGCTACAGACTCTACTGGAAACACCATATATTTT